This TCR beta chain stems from a study of cytotoxic CD8 clonotypes in ibrutinib-treated CLL. The germline V gene has CDR1 MNHNY and CDR2 SVGAGI (reference sequence). The CDR3 has 13 residues. Deletions cut 0 bases from V and 5 bases from J, with 5 bases between. Some clones are missing from TCRdb's copy, which holds only in-frame ones; the method was immunoSEQ multiplex PCR. The data contain fewer than 400,000 clones, around 66% of them singletons. The sequencing here drew on PBMCs, taken after 36 months of ibrutinib treatment. The genes are TRBV6-6 and TRBJ2-1; a weak D match, TRBD2 (5 bases). This sequence was found in a human donor with chronic lymphocytic leukemia. The CDR3 reads CASSYSTNNEQFF. The CDR3 region has the DNA TGTGCCAGCAGTTACTCGACTAACAATGAGCAGTTCTTC.